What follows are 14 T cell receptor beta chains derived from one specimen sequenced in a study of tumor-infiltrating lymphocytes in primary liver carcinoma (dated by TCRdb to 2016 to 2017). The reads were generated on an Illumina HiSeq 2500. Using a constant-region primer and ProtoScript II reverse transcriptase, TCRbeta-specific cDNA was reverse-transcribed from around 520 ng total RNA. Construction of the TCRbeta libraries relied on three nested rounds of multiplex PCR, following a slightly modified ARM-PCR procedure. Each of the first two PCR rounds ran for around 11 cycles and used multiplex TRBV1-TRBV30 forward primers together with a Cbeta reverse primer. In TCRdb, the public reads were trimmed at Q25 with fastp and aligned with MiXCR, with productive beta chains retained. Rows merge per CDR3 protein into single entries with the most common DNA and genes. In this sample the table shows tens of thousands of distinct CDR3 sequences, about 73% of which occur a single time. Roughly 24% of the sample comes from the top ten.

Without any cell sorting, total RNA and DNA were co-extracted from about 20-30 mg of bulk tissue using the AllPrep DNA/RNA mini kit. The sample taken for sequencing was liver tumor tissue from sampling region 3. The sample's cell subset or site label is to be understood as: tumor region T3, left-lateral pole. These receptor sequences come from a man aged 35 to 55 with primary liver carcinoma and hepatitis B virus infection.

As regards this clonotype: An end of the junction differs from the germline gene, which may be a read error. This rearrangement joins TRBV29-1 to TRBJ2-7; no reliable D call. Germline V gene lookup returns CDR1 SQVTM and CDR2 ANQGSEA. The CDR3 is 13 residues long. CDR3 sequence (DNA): TGCAGTGTTGCCCAAGGCACGGGCTACGAGCAGTACTTC. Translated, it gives CSVAQGTGYEQYF.

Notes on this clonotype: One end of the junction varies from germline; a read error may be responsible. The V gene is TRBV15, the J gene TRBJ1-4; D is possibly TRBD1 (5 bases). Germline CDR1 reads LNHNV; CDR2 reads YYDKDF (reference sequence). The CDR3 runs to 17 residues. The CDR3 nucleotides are TGTGCCACAAGCAGTGGTATAGGGGTGGACCCGAATGAAAAACTGTTTTTT. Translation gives CATSSGIGVDPNEKLFF.

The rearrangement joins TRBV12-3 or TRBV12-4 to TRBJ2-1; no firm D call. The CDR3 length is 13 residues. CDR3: CVSSFRPYNEQFF. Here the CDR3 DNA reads TGTGTCAGTAGTTTTAGACCCTACAATGAGCAGTTCTTC.

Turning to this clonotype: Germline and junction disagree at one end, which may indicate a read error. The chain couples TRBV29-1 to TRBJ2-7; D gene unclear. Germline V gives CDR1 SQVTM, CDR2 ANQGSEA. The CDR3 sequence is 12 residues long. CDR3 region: CSPKGNSYELHF. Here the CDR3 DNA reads TGCAGCCCCAAAGGCAACTCCTACGAGCTGCACTTC.

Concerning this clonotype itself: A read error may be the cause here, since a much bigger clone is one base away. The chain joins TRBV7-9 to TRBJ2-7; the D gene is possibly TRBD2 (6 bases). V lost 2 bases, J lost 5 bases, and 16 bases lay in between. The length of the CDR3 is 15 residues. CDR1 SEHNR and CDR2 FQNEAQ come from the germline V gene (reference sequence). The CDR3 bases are TGTGCCAGCAGCTTACGGGGGAGGTGGGTCGACGAGCAGTACTTC. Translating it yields CASSLRGRWVDEQYF.

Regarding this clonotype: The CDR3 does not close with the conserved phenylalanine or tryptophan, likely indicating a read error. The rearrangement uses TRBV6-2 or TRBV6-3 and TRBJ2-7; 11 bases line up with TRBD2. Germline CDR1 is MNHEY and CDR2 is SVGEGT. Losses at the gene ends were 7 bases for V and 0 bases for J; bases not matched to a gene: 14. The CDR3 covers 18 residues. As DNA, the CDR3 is TGTGCCAGCAATTCCCCGCTAGCGGGAGGTTTACACTCCTACGAGCAGTACTCC. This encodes CASNSPLAGGLHSYEQYS.

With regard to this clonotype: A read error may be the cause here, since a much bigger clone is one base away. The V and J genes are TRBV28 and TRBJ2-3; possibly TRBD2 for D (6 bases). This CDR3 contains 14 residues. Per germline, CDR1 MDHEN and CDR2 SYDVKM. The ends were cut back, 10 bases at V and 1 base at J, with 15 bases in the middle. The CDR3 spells CANSRGLGTDTQYF. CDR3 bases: TGTGCCAACAGCCGGGGGTTGGGCACAGATACGCAGTATTTT.

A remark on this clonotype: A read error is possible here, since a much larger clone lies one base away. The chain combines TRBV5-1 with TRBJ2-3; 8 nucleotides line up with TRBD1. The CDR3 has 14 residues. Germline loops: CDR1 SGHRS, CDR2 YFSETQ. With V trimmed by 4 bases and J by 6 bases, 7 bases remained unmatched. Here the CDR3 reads CASSRTGSTDTQYF. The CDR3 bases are TGCGCCAGCAGCCGGACAGGGTCCACGGATACGCAGTATTTT.

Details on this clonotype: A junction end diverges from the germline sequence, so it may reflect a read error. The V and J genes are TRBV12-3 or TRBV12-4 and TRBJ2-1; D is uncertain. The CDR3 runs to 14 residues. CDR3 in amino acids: CASNLSALSNEQFF. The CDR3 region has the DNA TGTGCCAGCAATTTAAGTGCCCTCTCGAATGAGCAGTTCTTC.

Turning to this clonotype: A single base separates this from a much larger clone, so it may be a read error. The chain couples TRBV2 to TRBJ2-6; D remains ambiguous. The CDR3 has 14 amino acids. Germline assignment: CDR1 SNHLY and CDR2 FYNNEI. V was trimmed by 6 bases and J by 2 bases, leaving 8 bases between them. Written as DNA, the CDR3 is TGTGCCAGCAGCCCCGTAGCTGGGGCCAACGTCCTGACTTTC. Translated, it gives CASSPVAGANVLTF.

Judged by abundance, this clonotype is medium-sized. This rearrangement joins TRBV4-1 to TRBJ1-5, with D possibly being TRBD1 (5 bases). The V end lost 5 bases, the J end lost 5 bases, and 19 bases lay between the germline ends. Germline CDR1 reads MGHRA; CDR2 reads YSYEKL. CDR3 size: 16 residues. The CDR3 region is CASSLRQGIGHQPQHF. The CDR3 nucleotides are TGCGCCAGCAGCTTACGCCAGGGTATAGGGCATCAGCCCCAGCATTTT.

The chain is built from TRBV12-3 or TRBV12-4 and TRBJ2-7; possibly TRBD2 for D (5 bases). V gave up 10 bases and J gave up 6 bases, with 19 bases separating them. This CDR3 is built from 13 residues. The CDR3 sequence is CANTGVSTCEQYF. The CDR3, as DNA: TGTGCCAACACCGGGGTGAGCACCTGCGAGCAGTACTTC.

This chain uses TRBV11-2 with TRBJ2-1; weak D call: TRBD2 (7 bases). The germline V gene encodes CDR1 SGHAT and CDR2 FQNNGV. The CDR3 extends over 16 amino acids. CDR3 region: CISSLSAGGGVKEQFF. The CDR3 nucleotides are TGTATCAGCAGCTTATCGGCTGGAGGGGGGGTCAAAGAGCAGTTCTTC. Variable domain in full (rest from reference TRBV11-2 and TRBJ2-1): EAGVAQSPRYKIIEKRQSVAFWCNPISGHATLYWYQQILGQGPKLLIQFQNNGVVDDSQLPKDRFSAERLKGVDSTLKIQPAKLEDSAVYLCISSLSAGGGVKEQFFGPGTRLTVL.

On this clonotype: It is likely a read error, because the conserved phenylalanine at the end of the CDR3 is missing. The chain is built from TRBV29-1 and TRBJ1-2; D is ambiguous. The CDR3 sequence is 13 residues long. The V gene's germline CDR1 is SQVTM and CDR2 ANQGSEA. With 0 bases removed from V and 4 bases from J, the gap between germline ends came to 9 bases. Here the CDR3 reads CSVEDGYGYGYTS. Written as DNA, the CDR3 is TGCAGCGTTGAAGACGGTTACGGCTATGGCTACACCTCC.